This TCR beta chain was sequenced for a study of PD-L1 blockade in urothelial cancer. Across the study: The patients' atezolizumab therapy, 1,200 mg intravenously every 3 weeks, started in the mid-2010s. Male patients with bladder-origin urothelial cancer numbered about 85% of the roughly 29. The median number of T cells present in blood samples was some 140,000.

The assay was immunoSEQ multiplex PCR, and TCRdb's table has in-frame clones only and misses some. The sample contains approximately 120,000 clones, around 88% of which appear only once. Described time point: peripheral blood 6 weeks after treatment start. Enrolled patients showed locally advanced or metastatic urothelial carcinoma. The clonotype was recovered from a man between 50 and 59 years old with urothelial cancer. The input for sequencing was PBMCs, taken around atezolizumab (anti-PD-L1) treatment.

The CDR3: CASSPRQREVTEKLFF. CDR3 in DNA: TGTGCCAGTAGCCCCAGACAGCGGGAAGTTACTGAAAAACTGTTTTTT. The J gene is TRBJ1-4, the V gene TRBV19, with a possible D match to TRBD1 (5 bases). The CDR3 is 16 amino acids. Between the trimmed V and J ends, which lost 6 bases and 7 bases, there was a span of 21 bases. The germline V gene encodes CDR1 LNHDA and CDR2 SQIVND (reference sequence).